The clone carrying this TCR beta chain has just a few counts. This CDR3 region has 13 residues. The germline V gene encodes CDR1 KGHSH and CDR2 LQKENI. Trimming removed 2 bases at V and 4 bases at J, with 6 bases between. These data originate in a study of regulatory T cells in long-lasting Graves disease. Sequencing libraries for TCR beta were prepared with iRepertoire HTBI primers and Arm-PCR of CDR3 regions. One entry per CDR3 protein results from TCRdb running MiXCR on the multiplex PCR reads. Altogether almost 350,000 distinct CDR3 sequences are present, about 19% being singletons, with the ten largest covering just under 30%. Noted time point: persistent/refractory GD, antithyroid drugs over 5 years with positive TRAb. The TCR library used RNA extracted from PBMCs.

The TCR originated in a female donor with Graves disease. The sequences come from peripheral blood mononuclear cells (PBMCs), collected when the disease was refractory, from a patient treated with antithyroid drugs. V gene TRBV18 combines with J gene TRBJ1-5; D is ambiguous. The CDR3 nucleotides read TGTGCCAGCTCACCAAATCGGAATCAGCCCCAGCATTTT. Protein: CASSPNRNQPQHF.